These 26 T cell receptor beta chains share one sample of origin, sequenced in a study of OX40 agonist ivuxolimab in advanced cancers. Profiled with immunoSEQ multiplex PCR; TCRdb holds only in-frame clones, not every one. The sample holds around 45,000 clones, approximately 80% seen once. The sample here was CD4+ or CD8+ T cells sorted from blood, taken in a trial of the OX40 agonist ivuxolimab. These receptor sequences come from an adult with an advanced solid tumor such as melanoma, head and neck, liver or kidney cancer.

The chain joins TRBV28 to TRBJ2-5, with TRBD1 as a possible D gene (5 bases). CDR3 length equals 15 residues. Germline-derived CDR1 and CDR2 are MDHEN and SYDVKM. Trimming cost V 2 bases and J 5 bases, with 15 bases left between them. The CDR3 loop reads CASSLTGSKGETQYF. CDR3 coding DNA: TGTGCCAGCAGTTTAACCGGGTCGAAGGGGGAGACCCAGTACTTC.

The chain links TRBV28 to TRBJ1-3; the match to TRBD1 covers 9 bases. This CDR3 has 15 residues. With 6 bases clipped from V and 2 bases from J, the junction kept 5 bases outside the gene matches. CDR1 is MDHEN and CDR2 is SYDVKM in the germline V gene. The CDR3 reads CASRSTGGAGNTIYF. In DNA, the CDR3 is TGTGCCAGCAGGTCCACAGGGGGCGCTGGAAACACCATATATTTT.

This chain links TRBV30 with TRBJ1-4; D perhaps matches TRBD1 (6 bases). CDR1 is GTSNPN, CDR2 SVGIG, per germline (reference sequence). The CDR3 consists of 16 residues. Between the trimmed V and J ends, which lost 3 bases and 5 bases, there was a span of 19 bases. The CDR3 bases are TGTGCCTGGAGCCCAGGATGGGGGGGCAGCAATGAAAAACTGTTTTTT. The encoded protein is CAWSPGWGGSNEKLFF.

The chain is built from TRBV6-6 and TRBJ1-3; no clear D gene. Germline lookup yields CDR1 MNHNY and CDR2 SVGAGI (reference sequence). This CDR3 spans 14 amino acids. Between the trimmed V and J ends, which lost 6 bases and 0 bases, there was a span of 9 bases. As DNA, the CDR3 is TGTGCCAGCAGCGCCCTGGCCTCTGGAAACACCATATATTTT. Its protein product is CASSALASGNTIYF.

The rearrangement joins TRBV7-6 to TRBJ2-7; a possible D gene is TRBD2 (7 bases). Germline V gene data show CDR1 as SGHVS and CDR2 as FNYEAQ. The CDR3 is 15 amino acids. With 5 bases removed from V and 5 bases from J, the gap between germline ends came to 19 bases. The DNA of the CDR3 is TGTGCCAGCAGCCTGGGGGCGGGAGTAGGGAACGAGCAGTACTTC. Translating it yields CASSLGAGVGNEQYF.

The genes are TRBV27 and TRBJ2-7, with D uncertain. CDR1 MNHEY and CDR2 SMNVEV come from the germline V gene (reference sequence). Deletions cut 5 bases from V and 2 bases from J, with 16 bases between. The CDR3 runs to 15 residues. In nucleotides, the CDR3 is TGTGCCAGCAGTCCCTCGTATCATTCCACCTACGAGCAGTACTTC. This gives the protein CASSPSYHSTYEQYF.

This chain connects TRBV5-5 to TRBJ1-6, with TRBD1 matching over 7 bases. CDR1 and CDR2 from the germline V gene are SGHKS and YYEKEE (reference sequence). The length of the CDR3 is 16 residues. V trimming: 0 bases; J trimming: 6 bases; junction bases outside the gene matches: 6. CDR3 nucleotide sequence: TGTGCCAGCAGCTTGGAGGGACAGTCGGCTAATTCACCCCTCCACTTT. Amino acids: CASSLEGQSANSPLHF.

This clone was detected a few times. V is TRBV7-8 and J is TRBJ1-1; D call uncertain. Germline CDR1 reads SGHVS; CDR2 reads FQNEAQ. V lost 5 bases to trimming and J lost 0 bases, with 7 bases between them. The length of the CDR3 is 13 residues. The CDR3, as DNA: TGTGCCAGCAGCAGTTCCTTGAACACTGAAGCTTTCTTT. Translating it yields CASSSSLNTEAFF.

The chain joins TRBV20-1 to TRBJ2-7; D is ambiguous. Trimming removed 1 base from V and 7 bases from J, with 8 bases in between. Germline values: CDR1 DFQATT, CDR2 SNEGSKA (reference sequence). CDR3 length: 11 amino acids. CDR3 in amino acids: CSARGWWEQYF. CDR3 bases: TGCAGTGCTAGAGGTTGGTGGGAGCAGTACTTC.

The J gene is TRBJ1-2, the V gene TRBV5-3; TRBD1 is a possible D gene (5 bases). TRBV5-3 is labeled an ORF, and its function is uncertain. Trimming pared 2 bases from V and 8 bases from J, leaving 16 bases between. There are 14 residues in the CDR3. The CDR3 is CARSLGAGRGGYTF. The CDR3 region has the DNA TGTGCCAGAAGCTTAGGGGCAGGGAGGGGAGGCTACACCTTC.

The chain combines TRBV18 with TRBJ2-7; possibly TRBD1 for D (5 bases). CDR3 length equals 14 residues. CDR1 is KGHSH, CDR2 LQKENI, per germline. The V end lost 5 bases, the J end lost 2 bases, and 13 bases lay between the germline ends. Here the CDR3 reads CASSSETDPYEQYF. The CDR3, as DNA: TGTGCCAGCTCATCAGAGACAGACCCCTACGAGCAGTACTTC. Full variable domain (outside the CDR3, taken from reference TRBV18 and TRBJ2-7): NAGVMQNPRHLVRRRGQEARLRCSPMKGHSHVYWYRQLPEEGLKFMVYLQKENIIDESGMPKERFSAEFPKEGPSILRIQQVVRGDSAAYFCASSSETDPYEQYFGPGTRLTVT.

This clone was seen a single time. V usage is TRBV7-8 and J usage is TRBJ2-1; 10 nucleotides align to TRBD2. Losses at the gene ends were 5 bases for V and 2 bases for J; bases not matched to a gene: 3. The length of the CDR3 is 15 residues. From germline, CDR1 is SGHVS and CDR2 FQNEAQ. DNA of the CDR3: TGTGCCAGCAGCCCACTAGCGGGACCCTACAATGAGCAGTTCTTC. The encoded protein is CASSPLAGPYNEQFF.

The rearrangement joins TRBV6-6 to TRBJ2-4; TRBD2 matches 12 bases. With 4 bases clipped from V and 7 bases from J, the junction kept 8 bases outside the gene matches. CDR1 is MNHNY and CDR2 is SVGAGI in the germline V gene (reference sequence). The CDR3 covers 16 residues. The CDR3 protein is CASSLTSGRSKNIQYF. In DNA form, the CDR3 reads TGTGCCAGCAGTTTGACTAGCGGGAGATCAAAGAACATTCAGTACTTC.

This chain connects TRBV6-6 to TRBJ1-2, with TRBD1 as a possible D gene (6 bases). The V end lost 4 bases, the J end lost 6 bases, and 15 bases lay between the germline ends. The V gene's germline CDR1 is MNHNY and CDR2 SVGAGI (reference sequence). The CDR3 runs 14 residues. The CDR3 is CASSFLGGGHGYTF. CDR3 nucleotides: TGTGCCAGCAGTTTCCTCGGGGGCGGGCATGGCTACACCTTC.

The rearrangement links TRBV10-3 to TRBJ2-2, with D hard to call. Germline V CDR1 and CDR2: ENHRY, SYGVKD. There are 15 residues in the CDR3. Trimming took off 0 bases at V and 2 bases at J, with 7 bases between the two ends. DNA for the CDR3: TGTGCCATCAGTGAGTCTGTGGGCAACACCGGGGAGCTGTTTTTT. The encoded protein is CAISESVGNTGELFF.

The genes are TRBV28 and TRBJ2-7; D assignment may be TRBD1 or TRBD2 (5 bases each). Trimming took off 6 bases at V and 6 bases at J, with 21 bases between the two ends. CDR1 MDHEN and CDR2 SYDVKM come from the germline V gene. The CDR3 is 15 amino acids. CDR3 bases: TGTGCCAGCAGGCCTGGGACCGGAAAGAGGAGCGAGCAGTACTTC. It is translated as CASRPGTGKRSEQYF.

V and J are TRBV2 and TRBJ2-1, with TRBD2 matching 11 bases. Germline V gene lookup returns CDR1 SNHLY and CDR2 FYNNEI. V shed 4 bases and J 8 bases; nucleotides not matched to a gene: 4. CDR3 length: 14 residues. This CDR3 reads CASSGLAGGYEQFF. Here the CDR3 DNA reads TGTGCCAGCAGTGGGCTAGCGGGAGGCTATGAGCAGTTCTTC.

This CDR3 is CASSYADTQYF. CDR3 nucleotide sequence: TGTGCCAGCAGCTACGCCGATACGCAGTATTTT. The rearrangement joins TRBV2 to TRBJ2-3; D gene uncertain. Germline values: CDR1 SNHLY, CDR2 FYNNEI. The CDR3 totals 11 residues. Trimming shortened V by 6 bases and J by 6 bases, and 7 bases separated the two germline ends.

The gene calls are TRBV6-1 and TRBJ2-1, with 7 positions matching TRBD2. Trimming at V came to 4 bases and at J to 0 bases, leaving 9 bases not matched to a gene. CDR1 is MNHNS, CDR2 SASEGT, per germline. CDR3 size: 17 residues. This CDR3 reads CASSVGSAGASYNEQFF. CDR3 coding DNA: TGTGCCAGCAGTGTAGGGTCGGCGGGAGCCTCCTACAATGAGCAGTTCTTC.

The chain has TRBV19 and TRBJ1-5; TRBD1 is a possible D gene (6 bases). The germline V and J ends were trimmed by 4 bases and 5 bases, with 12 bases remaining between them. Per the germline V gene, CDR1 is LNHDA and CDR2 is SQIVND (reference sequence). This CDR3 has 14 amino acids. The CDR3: CASSTTGRDQPQHF. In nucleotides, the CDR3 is TGTGCCAGTAGTACAACAGGGAGAGATCAGCCCCAGCATTTT.

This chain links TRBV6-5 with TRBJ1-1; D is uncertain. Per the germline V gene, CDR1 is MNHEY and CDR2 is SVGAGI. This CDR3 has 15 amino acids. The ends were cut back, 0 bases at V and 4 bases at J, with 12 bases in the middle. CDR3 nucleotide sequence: TGTGCCAGCAGTTACTCTTGGTCAGACCTCACTGAAGCTTTCTTT. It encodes CASSYSWSDLTEAFF.

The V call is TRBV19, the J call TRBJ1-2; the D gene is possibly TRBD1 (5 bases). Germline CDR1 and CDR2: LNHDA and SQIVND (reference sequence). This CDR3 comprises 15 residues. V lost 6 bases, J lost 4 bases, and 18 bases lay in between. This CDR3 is CASRAPTTVTYGYTF. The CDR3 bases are TGTGCCAGTAGGGCCCCCACGACAGTTACCTATGGCTACACCTTC.

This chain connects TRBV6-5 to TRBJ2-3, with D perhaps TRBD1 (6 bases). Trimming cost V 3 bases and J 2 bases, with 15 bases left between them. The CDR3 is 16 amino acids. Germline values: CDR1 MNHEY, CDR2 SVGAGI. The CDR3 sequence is CASSYRTAHFTDTQYF. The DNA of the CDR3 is TGTGCCAGCAGTTATAGGACAGCCCACTTCACAGATACGCAGTATTTT.

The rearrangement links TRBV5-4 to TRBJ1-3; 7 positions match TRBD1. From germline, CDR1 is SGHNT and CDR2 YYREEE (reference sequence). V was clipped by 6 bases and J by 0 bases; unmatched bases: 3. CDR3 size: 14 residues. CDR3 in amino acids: CASTRDSSGNTIYF. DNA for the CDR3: TGTGCCAGCACCCGGGACAGCTCTGGAAACACCATATATTTT. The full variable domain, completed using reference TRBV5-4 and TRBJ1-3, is ETGVTQSPTHLIKTRGQQVTLRCSSQSGHNTVSWYQQALGQGPQFIFQYYREEENGRGNFPPRFSGLQFPNYSSELNVNALELDDSALYLCASTRDSSGNTIYFGEGSWLTVV.

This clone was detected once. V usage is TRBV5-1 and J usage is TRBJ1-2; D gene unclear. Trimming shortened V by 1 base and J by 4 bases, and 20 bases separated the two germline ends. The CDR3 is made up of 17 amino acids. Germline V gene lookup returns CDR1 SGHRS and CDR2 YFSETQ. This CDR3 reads CASSLIPTGLAGYGYTF. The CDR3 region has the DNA TGCGCCAGCAGCTTGATACCGACGGGATTAGCTGGCTATGGCTACACCTTC.

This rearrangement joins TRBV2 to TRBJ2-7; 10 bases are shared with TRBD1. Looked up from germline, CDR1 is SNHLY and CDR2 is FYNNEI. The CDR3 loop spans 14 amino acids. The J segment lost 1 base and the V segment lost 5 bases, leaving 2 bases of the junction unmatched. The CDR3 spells CASSRQGASYEQYF. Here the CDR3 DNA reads TGTGCCAGCAGTCGACAGGGGGCGTCCTACGAGCAGTACTTC.